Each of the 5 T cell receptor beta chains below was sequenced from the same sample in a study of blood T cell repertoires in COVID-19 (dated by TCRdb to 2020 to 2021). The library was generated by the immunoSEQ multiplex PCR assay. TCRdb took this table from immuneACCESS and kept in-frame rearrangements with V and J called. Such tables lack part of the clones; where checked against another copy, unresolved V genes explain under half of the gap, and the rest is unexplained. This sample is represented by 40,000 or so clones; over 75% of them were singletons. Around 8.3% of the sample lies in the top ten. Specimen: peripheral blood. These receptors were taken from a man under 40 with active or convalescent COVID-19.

CDR3 sequence (DNA): TGCGCCAGCAGCCAAAGTTGGACAGGGCTAAAAAACATTCAGTACTTC. Translation gives CASSQSWTGLKNIQYF. J is TRBJ2-4 and V is TRBV4-1; 8 nucleotides agree with TRBD1. Germline V gene data show CDR1 as MGHRA and CDR2 as YSYEKL. The CDR3 runs 16 residues. With V trimmed by 2 bases and J by 4 bases, 7 bases remained unmatched.

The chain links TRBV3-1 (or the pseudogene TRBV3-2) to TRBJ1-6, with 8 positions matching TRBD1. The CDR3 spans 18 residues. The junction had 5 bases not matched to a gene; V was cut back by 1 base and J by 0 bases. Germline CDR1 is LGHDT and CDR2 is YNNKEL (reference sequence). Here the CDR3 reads CASSQGGQGNSYNSPLHF. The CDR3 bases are TGTGCCAGCAGCCAAGGCGGACAGGGCAACTCCTATAATTCACCCCTCCACTTT.

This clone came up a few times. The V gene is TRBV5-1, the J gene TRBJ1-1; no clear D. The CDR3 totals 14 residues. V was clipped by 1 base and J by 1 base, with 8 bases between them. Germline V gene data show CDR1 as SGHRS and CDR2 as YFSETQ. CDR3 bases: TGCGCCAGCAGCTTGCCCGAGGGGAACACTGAAGCTTTCTTT. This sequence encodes CASSLPEGNTEAFF. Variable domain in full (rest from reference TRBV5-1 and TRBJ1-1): KAGVTQTPRYLIKTRGQQVTLSCSPISGHRSVSWYQQTPGQGLQFLFEYFSETQRNKGNFPGRFSGRQFSNSRSEMNVSTLELGDSALYLCASSLPEGNTEAFFGQGTRLTVV.

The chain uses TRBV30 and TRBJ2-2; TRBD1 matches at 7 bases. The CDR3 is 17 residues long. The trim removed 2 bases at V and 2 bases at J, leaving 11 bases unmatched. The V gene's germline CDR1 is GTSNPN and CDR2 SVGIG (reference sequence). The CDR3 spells CAWSPEGAKSNTGELFF. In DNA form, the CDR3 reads TGTGCCTGGAGTCCCGAGGGGGCTAAGTCAAACACCGGGGAGCTGTTTTTT.

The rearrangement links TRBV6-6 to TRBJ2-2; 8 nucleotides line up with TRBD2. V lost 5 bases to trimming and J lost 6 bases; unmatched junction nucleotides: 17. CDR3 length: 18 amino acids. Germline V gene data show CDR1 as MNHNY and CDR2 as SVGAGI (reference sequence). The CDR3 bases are TGTGCCAGCAGTCTACTCCCAGCGGGAGTGGTAATTGCCGGGGAGCTGTTTTTT. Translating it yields CASSLLPAGVVIAGELFF.